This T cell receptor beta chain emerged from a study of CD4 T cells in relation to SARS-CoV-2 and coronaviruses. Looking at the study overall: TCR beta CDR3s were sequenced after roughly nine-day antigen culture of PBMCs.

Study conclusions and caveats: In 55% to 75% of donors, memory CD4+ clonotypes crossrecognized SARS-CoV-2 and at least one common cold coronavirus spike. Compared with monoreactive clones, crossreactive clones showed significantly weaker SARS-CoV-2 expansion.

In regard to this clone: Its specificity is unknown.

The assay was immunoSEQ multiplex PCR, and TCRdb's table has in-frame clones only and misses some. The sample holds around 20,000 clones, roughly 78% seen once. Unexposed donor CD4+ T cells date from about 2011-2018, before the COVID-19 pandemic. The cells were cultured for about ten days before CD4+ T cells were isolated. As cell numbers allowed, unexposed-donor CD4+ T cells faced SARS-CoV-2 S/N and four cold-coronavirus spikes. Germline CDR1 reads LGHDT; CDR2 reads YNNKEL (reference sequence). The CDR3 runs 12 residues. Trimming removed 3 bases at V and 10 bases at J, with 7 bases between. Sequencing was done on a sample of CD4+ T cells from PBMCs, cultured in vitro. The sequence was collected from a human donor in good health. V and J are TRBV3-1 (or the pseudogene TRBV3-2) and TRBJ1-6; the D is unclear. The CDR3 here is CASSHGSSPLHF. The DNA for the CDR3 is TGTGCCAGCAGCCATGGATCATCACCCCTCCACTTT.